This is a list of T cell receptor beta chains from one sample in a study of shared clonotypes between healthy human individuals. TCRdb's copy holds only in-frame clones and misses some; the assay was immunoSEQ multiplex PCR. The table includes about 1.1 million clones, approximately 80% detected once. Sample: memory CD4+ T cells from PBMCs. The receptors come from a man aged 18 to 30 in good health. Some clones in this sample may be carry-over from other donors' samples. Each CDR3 is given with its conserved first and last residue. D genes are given only for firm matches. Clone sizes are given selectively: once, few, many, or a class where the clone is expanded.

CDR3 protein: CASSLTRANTEAFF
CDR3 DNA: TGTGCCAGCAGCCTGACCAGGGCAAACACTGAAGCTTTCTTT
V gene: TRBV27
J gene: TRBJ1-1
D gene: NA
clone size: few

CDR3 protein: CASIAQGVGQPQHF
CDR3 DNA: TGTGCCAGCATCGCACAGGGGGTGGGTCAGCCCCAGCATTTT
V gene: TRBV28
J gene: TRBJ1-5
D gene: TRBD1
clone size: NA

CDR3 protein: CATSRRRRGSTDTQYF
CDR3 DNA: TGTGCCACCAGCAGGAGGCGGCGGGGGAGCACAGATACGCAGTATTTT
V gene: TRBV15
J gene: TRBJ2-3
D gene: TRBD2
clone size: NA

CDR3 protein: CASSDGLGRTNEKLFF
CDR3 DNA: TGTGCCAGCAGTGATGGATTGGGACGTACCAATGAAAAACTGTTTTTT
V gene: TRBV6-1
J gene: TRBJ1-4
D gene: NA
clone size: NA

CDR3 protein: CAWIPRTGARSYEQYF
CDR3 DNA: TGTGCCTGGATACCCAGGACGGGAGCTCGCTCCTACGAGCAGTACTTC
V gene: TRBV30
J gene: TRBJ2-7
D gene: NA
clone size: NA

CDR3 protein: CARGTSAGGEQFF
CDR3 DNA: TGCGCCAGAGGGACTAGCGCGGGGGGTGAGCAGTTCTTC
V gene: TRBV10-2
J gene: TRBJ2-1
D gene: TRBD2
clone size: NA

CDR3 protein: CASSLEPVYGYTF
CDR3 DNA: TGTGCCAGCAGCTTGGAACCAGTCTATGGCTACACCTTC
V gene: TRBV5-5
J gene: TRBJ1-2
D gene: NA
clone size: NA

CDR3 protein: CASSQGPGSVGYTF
CDR3 DNA: TGTGCCAGCAGCCAAGGCCCAGGTTCAGTCGGCTACACCTTC
V gene: TRBV4-2
J gene: TRBJ1-2
D gene: NA
clone size: NA

CDR3 protein: CASTPKGQVYEQYF
CDR3 DNA: TGTGCCAGCACCCCTAAGGGGCAGGTCTACGAGCAGTACTTC
V gene: TRBV25-1
J gene: TRBJ2-7
D gene: NA
clone size: NA

CDR3 protein: CASSQPPTRGFGTEAFF
CDR3 DNA: TGCGCCAGCAGCCAACCACCGACGAGGGGTTTTGGCACTGAAGCTTTCTTT
V gene: TRBV4-1
J gene: TRBJ1-1
D gene: NA
clone size: few

CDR3 protein: CASRRGSGNTEAFF
CDR3 DNA: TGTGCCAGCAGGAGGGGGTCGGGGAACACTGAAGCTTTCTTT
V gene: TRBV7-9
J gene: TRBJ1-1
D gene: NA
clone size: NA

CDR3 protein: CASSSPRGQGSNEQFF
CDR3 DNA: TGTGCCAGCAGCTCTCCGAGGGGACAGGGCTCCAATGAGCAGTTCTTC
V gene: TRBV27
J gene: TRBJ2-1
D gene: TRBD1
clone size: NA

CDR3 protein: CSVGGGADTEAFF
CDR3 DNA: TGCAGCGTTGGAGGGGGGGCTGACACTGAAGCTTTCTTT
V gene: TRBV29-1
J gene: TRBJ1-1
D gene: NA
clone size: few

CDR3 protein: CASSLSRSPGELFF
CDR3 DNA: TGTGCCAGCAGCTTAAGTAGGTCGCCCGGGGAGCTGTTTTTT
V gene: TRBV7-8
J gene: TRBJ2-2
D gene: NA
clone size: once

CDR3 protein: CASSELGRTSTNEKLFF
CDR3 DNA: TGTGCCAGCAGTGAACTGGGGCGGACGTCGACTAATGAAAAACTGTTTTTT
V gene: TRBV2
J gene: TRBJ1-4
D gene: NA
clone size: NA

CDR3 protein: CASSTNQGRNQPQHF
CDR3 DNA: TGTGCCAGCTCCACGAATCAGGGCCGCAATCAGCCCCAGCATTTT
V gene: TRBV28
J gene: TRBJ1-5
D gene: NA
clone size: NA

CDR3 protein: CASSFHLDTEAFF
CDR3 DNA: TGTGCCAGCAGCTTTCACCTTGACACCGAAGCTTTCTTT
V gene: TRBV11-2
J gene: TRBJ1-1
D gene: NA
clone size: NA

CDR3 protein: CSARGDTEAFF
CDR3 DNA: TGCAGTGCTAGAGGAGACACTGAAGCTTTCTTT
V gene: TRBV20-1
J gene: TRBJ1-1
D gene: NA
clone size: NA

CDR3 protein: CASSLDGTGGNQPQHF
CDR3 DNA: TGTGCCAGCAGCTTAGACGGGACAGGGGGCAATCAGCCCCAGCATTTT
V gene: TRBV7-9
J gene: TRBJ1-5
D gene: TRBD1
clone size: once

CDR3 protein: CASSLAARAQETQYF
CDR3 DNA: TGTGCCAGCAGCTTAGCCGCCCGGGCTCAAGAGACCCAGTACTTC
V gene: TRBV11-1
J gene: TRBJ2-5
D gene: NA
clone size: NA

CDR3 protein: CASSLASGTSGANNEQFF
CDR3 DNA: TGTGCCAGCAGCTTGGCCTCCGGGACTAGCGGAGCGAACAATGAGCAGTTCTTC
V gene: TRBV7-9
J gene: TRBJ2-1
D gene: TRBD2
clone size: NA

CDR3 protein: CASSLRGGSYTQYF
CDR3 DNA: TGTGCCAGCAGCCTCCGGGGAGGGTCATATACGCAGTATTTT
V gene: TRBV5-8
J gene: TRBJ2-3
D gene: TRBD2
clone size: NA

CDR3 protein: CASSATSSYEQYF
CDR3 DNA: TGTGCCAGCAGTGCCACCTCCTCCTACGAGCAGTACTTC
V gene: TRBV28
J gene: TRBJ2-7
D gene: NA
clone size: NA

CDR3 protein: CASGPSGANVLTF
CDR3 DNA: TGTGCCAGCGGACCGTCAGGGGCCAACGTCCTGACTTTC
V gene: TRBV7-2
J gene: TRBJ2-6
D gene: NA
clone size: few

CDR3 protein: CASSPAVNTEAFF
CDR3 DNA: TGTGCCAGCTCACCAGCAGTGAACACTGAAGCTTTCTTT
V gene: TRBV18
J gene: TRBJ1-1
D gene: NA
clone size: few

CDR3 protein: CASSSRSTSYEQYF
CDR3 DNA: TGTGCCAGCAGTTCTCGTTCAACCTCCTACGAGCAGTACTTC
V gene: TRBV27
J gene: TRBJ2-7
D gene: NA
clone size: NA

CDR3 protein: CASSPVRPNTNEKLFF
CDR3 DNA: TGTGCCAGCAGCCCTGTACGCCCTAACACTAATGAAAAACTGTTTTTT
V gene: TRBV28
J gene: TRBJ1-4
D gene: NA
clone size: NA

CDR3 protein: CSGGRGNTIYF
CDR3 DNA: TGCAGCGGTGGACGTGGAAACACCATATATTTT
V gene: TRBV29-1
J gene: TRBJ1-3
D gene: NA
clone size: NA

CDR3 protein: CASSSASKETQYF
CDR3 DNA: TGTGCCAGCAGCTCCGCCTCCAAAGAGACCCAGTACTTC
V gene: TRBV7-2
J gene: TRBJ2-5
D gene: NA
clone size: few

CDR3 protein: CASSPGALVADTQYF
CDR3 DNA: TGTGCCAGCAGCCCGGGGGCCCTTGTTGCAGATACGCAGTATTTT
V gene: TRBV11-3
J gene: TRBJ2-3
D gene: NA
clone size: few

CDR3 protein: CASSASGVTYEQYF
CDR3 DNA: TGTGCCAGCAGTGCCAGCGGGGTTACCTACGAGCAGTACTTC
V gene: TRBV6-5
J gene: TRBJ2-7
D gene: TRBD2
clone size: NA

CDR3 protein: CASSFPQGLNTEAFF
CDR3 DNA: TGTGCCAGCAGCTTCCCACAGGGGTTGAACACTGAAGCTTTCTTT
V gene: TRBV5-4
J gene: TRBJ1-1
D gene: TRBD1
clone size: few

CDR3 protein: CSVRGLAGYNEQFF
CDR3 DNA: TGCAGCGTCCGAGGACTAGCGGGATACAATGAGCAGTTCTTC
V gene: TRBV29-1
J gene: TRBJ2-1
D gene: TRBD2
clone size: NA

CDR3 protein: CASSPGVDTQYF
CDR3 DNA: TGTGCCAGCAGCCCCGGGGTGGATACGCAGTATTTT
V gene: TRBV11-2
J gene: TRBJ2-3
D gene: NA
clone size: NA

CDR3 protein: CASSLVRVSYNEQFF
CDR3 DNA: TGCGCCAGCAGCTTGGTAAGAGTCTCCTACAATGAGCAGTTCTTC
V gene: TRBV5-1
J gene: TRBJ2-1
D gene: NA
clone size: NA

CDR3 protein: CASSLFAITSYEQYF
CDR3 DNA: TGTGCCAGCAGCTTGTTCGCCATAACTTCTTACGAGCAGTACTTC
V gene: TRBV5-6
J gene: TRBJ2-7
D gene: NA
clone size: NA

CDR3 protein: CASSALVHLRPSTDTQYF
CDR3 DNA: TGTGCCAGTAGTGCTCTGGTCCATCTCCGGCCTAGCACAGATACGCAGTATTTT
V gene: TRBV19
J gene: TRBJ2-3
D gene: NA
clone size: NA

CDR3 protein: CAWSAGHTGELFF
CDR3 DNA: TGTGCCTGGAGCGCTGGGCATACCGGGGAGCTGTTTTTT
V gene: TRBV30
J gene: TRBJ2-2
D gene: NA
clone size: NA

CDR3 protein: CASSLERREDTQYF
CDR3 DNA: TGTGCCAGCAGCTTGGAACGGAGGGAAGATACGCAGTATTTT
V gene: TRBV5-4
J gene: TRBJ2-3
D gene: NA
clone size: NA

CDR3 protein: CASSGNRDYTEAFF
CDR3 DNA: TGCGCCAGCAGCGGAAACAGGGATTACACTGAAGCTTTCTTT
V gene: TRBV5-1
J gene: TRBJ1-1
D gene: NA
clone size: few